This T cell receptor (beta chain) stems from a study of regulatory T cells in long-lasting Graves disease. In the study overall: Patients with new Graves' disease had used antithyroid drugs below 3 months. General observations from the study: The persistent group shared roughly 2,700 public clonotypes, more than the approximately 1,000 shared by new patients. Persistent Graves' patients showed less TCR diversity than newly diagnosed ones.

Through Arm-PCR of CDR3 regions and iRepertoire HTBI primers, TCR beta libraries were built. Per the study methods: Taken together, the samples had around 60 TRBV and 13 to 15 TRBJ segments identified. TCRdb fed the multiplex PCR reads into MiXCR, producing one record per CDR3 protein. These V and J calls are TCRdb output, not the study's own analysis. This table holds some 490,000 distinct CDR3 sequences, around 12% found once. Time point reported: newly diagnosed GD, antithyroid drugs for less than 3 months. With RNA extracted from PBMCs as input, the TCR library was made. This CDR3 is built from 14 residues. Germline V gives CDR1 DFQATT, CDR2 SNEGSKA (reference sequence). Trimming removed 6 bases at V and 8 bases at J, with 23 bases between. This clonotype has only a few counts. What it binds is not known. These records were also assigned to another study, of T cells in Graves' hyperthyroidism and ophthalmopathy.

The source is a woman in her twenties or thirties with Graves disease. The chain combines TRBV20-1 with TRBJ2-7; a weak D match, TRBD2 (7 bases). The source was peripheral blood mononuclear cells (PBMCs), collected at new diagnosis, from a patient treated with antithyroid drugs. In DNA form, the CDR3 reads TGCAGTGCCCGCCGGGGGGCGGGAATTGACAAGCAGTACTTC. Translation gives CSARRGAGIDKQYF.